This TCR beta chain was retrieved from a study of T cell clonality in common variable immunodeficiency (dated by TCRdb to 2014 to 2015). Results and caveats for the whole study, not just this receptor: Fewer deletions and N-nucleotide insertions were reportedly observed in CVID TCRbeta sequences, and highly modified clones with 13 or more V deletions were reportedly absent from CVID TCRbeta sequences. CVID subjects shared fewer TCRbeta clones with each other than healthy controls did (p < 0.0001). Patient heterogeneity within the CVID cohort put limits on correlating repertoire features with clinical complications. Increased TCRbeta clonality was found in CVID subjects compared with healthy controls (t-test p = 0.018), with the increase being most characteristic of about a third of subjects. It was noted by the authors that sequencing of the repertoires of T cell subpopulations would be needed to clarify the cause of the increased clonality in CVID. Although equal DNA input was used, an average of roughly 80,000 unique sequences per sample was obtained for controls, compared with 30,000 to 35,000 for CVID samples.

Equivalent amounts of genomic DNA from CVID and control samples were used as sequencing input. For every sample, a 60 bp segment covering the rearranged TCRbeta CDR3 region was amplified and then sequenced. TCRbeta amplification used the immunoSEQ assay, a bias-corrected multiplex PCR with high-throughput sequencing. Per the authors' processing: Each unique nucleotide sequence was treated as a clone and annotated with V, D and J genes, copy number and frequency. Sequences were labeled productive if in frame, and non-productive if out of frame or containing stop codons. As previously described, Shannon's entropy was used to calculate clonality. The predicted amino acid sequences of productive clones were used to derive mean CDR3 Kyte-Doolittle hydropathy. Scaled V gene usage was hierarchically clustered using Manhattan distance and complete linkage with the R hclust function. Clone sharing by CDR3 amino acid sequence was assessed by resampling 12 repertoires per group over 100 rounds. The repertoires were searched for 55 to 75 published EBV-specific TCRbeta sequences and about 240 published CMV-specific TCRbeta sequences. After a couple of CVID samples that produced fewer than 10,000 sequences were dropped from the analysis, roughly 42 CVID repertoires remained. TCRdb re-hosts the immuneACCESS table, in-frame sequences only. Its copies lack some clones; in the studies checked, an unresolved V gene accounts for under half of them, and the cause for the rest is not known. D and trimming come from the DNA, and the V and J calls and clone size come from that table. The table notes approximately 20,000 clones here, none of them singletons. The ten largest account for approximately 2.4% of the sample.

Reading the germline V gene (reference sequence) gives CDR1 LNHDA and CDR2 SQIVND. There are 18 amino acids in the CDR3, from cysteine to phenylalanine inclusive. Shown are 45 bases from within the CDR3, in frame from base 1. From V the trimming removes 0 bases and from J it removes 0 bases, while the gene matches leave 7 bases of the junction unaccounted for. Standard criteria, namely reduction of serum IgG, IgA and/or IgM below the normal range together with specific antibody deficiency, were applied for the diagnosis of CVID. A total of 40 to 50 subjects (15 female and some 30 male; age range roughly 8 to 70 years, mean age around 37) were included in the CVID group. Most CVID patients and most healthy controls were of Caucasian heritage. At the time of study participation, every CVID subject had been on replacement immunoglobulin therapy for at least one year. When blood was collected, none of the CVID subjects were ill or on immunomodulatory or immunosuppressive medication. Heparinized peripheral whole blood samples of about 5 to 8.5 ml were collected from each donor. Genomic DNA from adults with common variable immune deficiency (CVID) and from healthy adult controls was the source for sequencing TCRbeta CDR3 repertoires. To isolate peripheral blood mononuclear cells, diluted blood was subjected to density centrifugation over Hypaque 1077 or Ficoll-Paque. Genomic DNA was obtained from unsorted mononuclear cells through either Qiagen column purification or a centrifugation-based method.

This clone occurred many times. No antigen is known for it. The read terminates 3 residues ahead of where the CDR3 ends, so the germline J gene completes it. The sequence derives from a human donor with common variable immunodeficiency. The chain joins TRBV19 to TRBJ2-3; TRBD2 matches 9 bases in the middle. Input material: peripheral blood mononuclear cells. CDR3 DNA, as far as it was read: TGTGCCAGTAGTATAGAAGCGGGGGGAACCCCTAGCACAGATACG. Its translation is CASSIEAGGTPSTDT. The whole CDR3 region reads CASSIEAGGTPSTDTQYF.